This passage covers 27 T cell receptor beta chains from one sample sequenced in a study of control samples from healthy donors and cancer patients. Only in-frame clones appear in the TCRdb table, and some are missing; sequencing was by immunoSEQ multiplex PCR. The table has some 150,000 clones, about 90% seen once; the top ten hold around 7.3%. The material sequenced was blood. These receptors were collected from a man aged 18-30 years in good health.

To note about this clone: An end of the junction differs from the germline gene, which may be a read error. V usage is TRBV28 and J usage is TRBJ2-5, with TRBD1 matching 9 bases. Germline assignment: CDR1 MDHEN and CDR2 SYDVKM. The length of the CDR3 is 16 residues. The CDR3 protein is CASSFQTGGNEESQYF. DNA for the CDR3: TGTGCCAGCAGTTTTCAGACAGGGGGGAATGAAGAGTCCCAGTACTTC.

The chain has TRBV7-9 and TRBJ1-6; tentative D call: TRBD1 (6 bases). The CDR3 has 15 amino acids. Germline CDR1 SEHNR, CDR2 FQNEAQ (reference sequence). V gave up 4 bases and J gave up 5 bases, with 12 bases separating them. CDR3 nucleotides: TGTGCCAGCAGCTGGGGACACGAGAATAATTCACCCCTCCACTTT. Translated: CASSWGHENNSPLHF.

The CDR3 nucleotides read TGTGCCAGCGGACGCCTCCTTGCCTACGAGCAGTACTTC. It yields the protein CASGRLLAYEQYF. This chain links TRBV2 with TRBJ2-7; D gene unclear. In germline, CDR1 is SNHLY, CDR2 FYNNEI. Trimming cost V 8 bases and J 2 bases, with 13 bases left between them. This CDR3 region has 13 residues.

Notes on this clone: Other DNA sequences from this sample encode an identical CDR3 as well. The rearrangement joins TRBV5-1 to TRBJ2-7; 9 bases line up with TRBD2. The ends lost 0 bases at V and 2 bases at J; junction bases unmatched: 3. Germline values: CDR1 SGHRS, CDR2 YFSETQ. The CDR3 has 15 amino acids. The CDR3 loop reads CASSLDSGGPYEQYF. The CDR3 DNA reads TGCGCCAGCAGCTTGGATAGCGGGGGACCCTACGAGCAGTACTTC.

This chain links TRBV30 with TRBJ1-6; D unresolved. V was cut by 5 bases and J by 3 bases, with 8 bases left in between. CDR1 is GTSNPN, CDR2 SVGIG, per germline (reference sequence). CDR3 length: 13 residues. Written as DNA, the CDR3 is TGTGCCTGGTGTCCCGACTATAATTCACCCCTCCACTTT. Translating it yields CAWCPDYNSPLHF.

V is TRBV6-5 and J is TRBJ1-5, with 9 bases aligning to TRBD1. Unmatched junction bases numbered 7, after V lost 6 bases and J lost 4 bases. The CDR3 length is 15 residues. The germline V gene has CDR1 MNHEY and CDR2 SVGAGI. This CDR3 is CASRGGQGPNQPQHF. CDR3 in DNA: TGTGCCAGCAGGGGGGGACAGGGCCCTAATCAGCCCCAGCATTTT.

The V call is TRBV6-5, the J call TRBJ1-2; D not certain. Trimming removed 0 bases at V and 2 bases at J, with 4 bases between. Per germline, CDR1 MNHEY and CDR2 SVGAGI. This CDR3 has 13 amino acids. CDR3 DNA sequence: TGTGCCAGCAGTTACTCTCGGAACTATGGCTACACCTTC. Translated: CASSYSRNYGYTF.

The chain carries TRBV5-1 and TRBJ2-7; 8 nucleotides agree with TRBD1. From germline, CDR1 is SGHRS and CDR2 YFSETQ. Germline trimming cut 4 bases from V and 1 base from J; bases unmatched to any gene: 13. The CDR3 is 17 residues long. CDR3 DNA: TGCGCCAGCAGCCTACGGCCGGACAGGGAATGGTCCTACGAGCAGTACTTC. Translated: CASSLRPDREWSYEQYF.

This chain links TRBV6-5 with TRBJ2-5; D not resolved. CDR1 is MNHEY and CDR2 is SVGAGI in the germline V gene. CDR3 length equals 12 residues. V was cut by 0 bases and J by 1 base, with 0 bases left in between. As DNA, the CDR3 is TGTGCCAGCAGTTACTCCCAAGAGACCCAGTACTTC. Encoded protein: CASSYSQETQYF.

The CDR3 region has the DNA TGTGCCAGCAGCTTGGGACAATCTGGGGCCAACGTCCTGACTTTC. Its translation: CASSLGQSGANVLTF. V and J are TRBV5-6 and TRBJ2-6, with no clear D. The CDR3 spans 15 residues. The V end was cut by 0 bases, the J end by 1 base, with 5 bases between. The germline V gene encodes CDR1 SGHDT and CDR2 YYEEEE.

CDR3 nucleotides: TGCGCCAGCAGCCAGGACAGGCAACTCACAGATACGCAGTATTTT. It encodes CASSQDRQLTDTQYF. This chain connects TRBV4-1 to TRBJ2-3; 7 bases align to TRBD1. Germline V gene lookup returns CDR1 MGHRA and CDR2 YSYEKL. The CDR3 is made up of 15 amino acids. V lost 3 bases, J lost 2 bases, and 5 bases stayed unmatched.

J is TRBJ2-7 and V is TRBV6-1, with D perhaps matching TRBD2 (6 bases). V lost 0 bases and J lost 6, with 9 bases in between. The CDR3 is 13 residues long. The germline V gene encodes CDR1 MNHNS and CDR2 SASEGT. CDR3 protein: CASSEARGTEQYF. CDR3 DNA: TGTGCCAGCAGTGAAGCACGGGGGACCGAGCAGTACTTC.

The rearrangement uses TRBV18 and TRBJ1-1; unclear D gene. Germline V gives CDR1 KGHSH, CDR2 LQKENI. The CDR3 contains 13 residues. V lost 0 bases and J lost 3, with 5 bases in between. CDR3 protein: CASSPPGYTEAFF. As DNA, the CDR3 is TGTGCCAGCTCACCACCGGGGTACACTGAAGCTTTCTTT.

The J gene is TRBJ2-7, the V gene TRBV5-5; 9 nucleotides match TRBD2. The CDR3 extends over 18 amino acids. Trimming at V came to 2 bases and at J to 3 bases, leaving 15 bases not matched to a gene. The germline CDR1 and CDR2 sequences are SGHKS and YYEKEE (reference sequence). The CDR3 DNA reads TGTGCCAGCAGCTTTATCTCAGGGTCGCTAGCGGGATTCTACGAGCAGTACTTC. Translation gives CASSFISGSLAGFYEQYF.

The chain couples TRBV19 to TRBJ1-2, with D possibly TRBD1 on 5 matching bases. CDR1 is LNHDA and CDR2 is SQIVND in the germline V gene (reference sequence). The CDR3 sequence is 14 residues long. Trimming stripped 3 bases from V and 6 bases from J, with 14 bases between. CDR3 sequence reads: CASSIRGTYHGYTF. CDR3 nucleotide sequence: TGTGCCAGTAGTATTCGGGGGACGTACCATGGCTACACCTTC.

This clone was counted once. The chain couples TRBV5-4 to TRBJ2-7, with 7 nucleotides matching TRBD1. Trimming cost V 4 bases and J 5 bases; bases outside gene matches: 9. The germline CDR1 and CDR2 sequences are SGHNT and YYREEE (reference sequence). The CDR3 covers 14 residues. CDR3 region: CASSRETGVDEQYF. The DNA of the CDR3 is TGTGCCAGCAGCAGGGAAACAGGGGTTGACGAGCAGTACTTC.

CDR3 amino acids: CASSDRGSGELFF. As DNA, the CDR3 is TGCGCCAGCAGTGATCGGGGATCCGGGGAGCTGTTTTTT. The chain couples TRBV10-1 to TRBJ2-2; weak D call: TRBD2 (5 bases). V was shortened by 3 bases and J by 6 bases, with 8 bases between the two germline ends. Germline values: CDR1 WNHNN, CDR2 SYGVQD (reference sequence). There are 13 residues in the CDR3.

This chain joins TRBV12-3 or TRBV12-4 and TRBJ1-2; D not certain. The CDR3 consists of 12 residues. The germline V and J ends were trimmed by 6 bases and 0 bases, with 5 bases remaining between them. The chain's CDR3 is CASSRTNYGYTF. As DNA, the CDR3 is TGTGCCAGCAGCCGAACTAACTATGGCTACACCTTC.

This chain joins TRBV6-1 and TRBJ1-2; D call uncertain. This CDR3 comprises 10 residues. Trimming left V 2 bases short and J 9 bases short, with 4 bases between. Germline V gene data show CDR1 as MNHNS and CDR2 as SASEGT. The CDR3 loop is CASSEYSYTF. CDR3 coding DNA: TGTGCCAGCAGTGAATATAGCTACACCTTC.

This clone was counted once. V gene TRBV18 combines with J gene TRBJ2-7; 9 bases map to TRBD1. The trim removed 4 bases at V and 3 bases at J, leaving 4 bases unmatched. This CDR3 region has 14 residues. Germline assignment: CDR1 KGHSH and CDR2 LQKENI. CDR3 amino acids: CASSRGTGNYEQYF. Here the CDR3 DNA reads TGTGCCAGCTCACGCGGGACAGGGAACTACGAGCAGTACTTC.

With respect to this clone: The sample contains more than one DNA sequence encoding this CDR3. The chain has TRBV2 and TRBJ2-5, with D unclear. Deletions cut 1 base from V and 5 bases from J, with 8 bases between. Per the germline V gene, CDR1 is SNHLY and CDR2 is FYNNEI. CDR3 length equals 13 residues. For the CDR3, the DNA is TGTGCCAGCAGTGAAGAGGGTGGGGAGACCCAGTACTTC. Its protein product is CASSEEGGETQYF.

V gene TRBV27 combines with J gene TRBJ2-7; D is unresolved. Germline-derived CDR1 and CDR2 are MNHEY and SMNVEV (reference sequence). This CDR3 is built from 14 residues. V was cut by 0 bases and J by 3 bases, with 9 bases left in between. This CDR3 reads CASSLSSWGYEQYF. CDR3 nucleotide sequence: TGTGCCAGCAGTTTATCATCGTGGGGCTACGAGCAGTACTTC.

The chain recombines TRBV28 with TRBJ2-7; perhaps TRBD2 as D (6 bases). The ends were cut back, 8 bases at V and 2 bases at J, with 16 bases in the middle. Looked up from germline, CDR1 is MDHEN and CDR2 is SYDVKM. This CDR3 has 14 amino acids. The CDR3 bases are TGTGCCAGCGGCTCGCGGGACCGGCCCTACGAGCAGTACTTC. Its translation is CASGSRDRPYEQYF.

This clone occurred a few times. This chain connects TRBV5-6 to TRBJ1-3, with 7 bases matching TRBD1. The CDR3 is 16 residues long. Unmatched junction bases numbered 5, after V lost 2 bases and J lost 0 bases. Germline CDR1 is SGHDT and CDR2 is YYEEEE. For the CDR3, the DNA is TGTGCCAGCAGCTTCTGGGACAGCAGCTCTGGAAACACCATATATTTT. Its translation: CASSFWDSSSGNTIYF.

The rearrangement joins TRBV3-1 (or the pseudogene TRBV3-2) to TRBJ1-1, with D maybe TRBD1 (5 bases). Trimming shortened V by 1 base and J by 1 base, and 10 bases separated the two germline ends. The CDR3 extends over 15 amino acids. Germline-derived CDR1 and CDR2 are LGHDT and YNNKEL (reference sequence). DNA for the CDR3: TGTGCCAGCAGCCAAGTGGGGACGGGGAACACTGAAGCTTTCTTT. Translating gives CASSQVGTGNTEAFF.

The rearrangement uses TRBV11-2 and TRBJ1-5; 9 nucleotides align to TRBD1. The CDR3 totals 14 residues. In germline, CDR1 is SGHAT, CDR2 FQNNGV. V trimming: 3 bases; J trimming: 8 bases; junction bases outside the gene matches: 5. The CDR3: CASSFDRGMEPQHF. The DNA of the CDR3 is TGTGCCAGCAGCTTTGACAGGGGGATGGAGCCCCAGCATTTT.

V usage is TRBV2 and J usage is TRBJ1-2, with D possibly TRBD1 on 5 matching bases. Germline V gives CDR1 SNHLY, CDR2 FYNNEI. The ends were cut back, 6 bases at V and 1 base at J, with 18 bases in the middle. The length of the CDR3 is 16 residues. CDR3 sequence (DNA): TGTGCCAGCAGCCGGACCGGGGCCTCTTTTAACTATGGCTACACCTTC. Its protein product is CASSRTGASFNYGYTF.